Sequencing of this T cell receptor (beta chain) was carried out in a study of blood T cell repertoires in COVID-19. Study summary: T cells, B-cell-depleted T cells, or PBMCs supplied cDNA or gDNA.

V lost 4 bases to trimming and J lost 6 bases; unmatched junction nucleotides: 4. The CDR3 is 14 residues long. Germline CDR1 SGHNT, CDR2 YYREEE (reference sequence). The protocol was immunoSEQ multiplex PCR, while the TCRdb copy is restricted to in-frame clones and leaves out a portion. The sample includes fewer than 250,000 clones, approximately 86% of them seen just once. The rearrangement links TRBV5-4 to TRBJ2-1, with 10 bases that match TRBD2. The sample taken for sequencing was peripheral blood. The receptor comes from a woman between 55 and 75 years old with active or convalescent COVID-19. CDR3 sequence: CASSGSGRGNEQFF. Here the CDR3 DNA reads TGTGCCAGCAGCGGGAGCGGGAGGGGCAATGAGCAGTTCTTC.